This T cell receptor beta chain comes out of a study of radiotherapy plus CTLA-4 blockade in lung cancer. Whole-study context: Disease control was achieved by over 30% of patients, and objective responses by 15% to 20%.

The CDR3 contains 15 residues. CDR1 and CDR2 (germline): SNHLY, FYNNEI. Trimming took 4 bases from V and 5 from J, leaving 14 bases between them. CTLA-4 blockade with ipilimumab, together with focal radiation, was given to patients with chemo-refractory metastatic non-small-cell lung cancer. The data were produced by immunoSEQ multiplex PCR, yet TCRdb's version contains in-frame clones alone and is incomplete. There are some 110,000 clones in the sample; 85% to 90% occur only once, and approximately 7.2% lies in the top ten. A remark on this clone: Its antigen is unidentified.

Study-wide results and caveats: Reportedly, early blood T cell clone dynamics best predicted response, with interferon-beta.

This specimen was peripheral blood, taken from a patient treated with radiotherapy plus ipilimumab. The clonotype comes from a human donor with non-small cell lung cancer that progressed on radiotherapy plus ipilimumab. The rearrangement uses TRBV2 and TRBJ2-2; the D is unclear. The CDR3 reads CASSVTRLVTGELFF. The CDR3 DNA sequence: TGTGCCAGCAGTGTTACCAGGCTAGTAACCGGGGAGCTGTTTTTT.